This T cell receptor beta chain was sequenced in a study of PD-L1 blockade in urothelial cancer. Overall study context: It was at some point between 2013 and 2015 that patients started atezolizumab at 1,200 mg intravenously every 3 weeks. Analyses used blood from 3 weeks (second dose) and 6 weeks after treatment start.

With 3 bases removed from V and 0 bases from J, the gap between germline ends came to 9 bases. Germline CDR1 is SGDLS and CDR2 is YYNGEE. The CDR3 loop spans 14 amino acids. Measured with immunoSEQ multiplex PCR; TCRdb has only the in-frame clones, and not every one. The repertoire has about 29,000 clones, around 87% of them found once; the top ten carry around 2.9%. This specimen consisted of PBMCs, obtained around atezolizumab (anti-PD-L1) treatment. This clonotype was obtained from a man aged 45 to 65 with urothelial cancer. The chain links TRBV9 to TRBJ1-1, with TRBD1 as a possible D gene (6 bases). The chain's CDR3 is CASSATGLNTEAFF. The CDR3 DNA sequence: TGTGCCAGCAGCGCCACAGGGCTGAACACTGAAGCTTTCTTT.